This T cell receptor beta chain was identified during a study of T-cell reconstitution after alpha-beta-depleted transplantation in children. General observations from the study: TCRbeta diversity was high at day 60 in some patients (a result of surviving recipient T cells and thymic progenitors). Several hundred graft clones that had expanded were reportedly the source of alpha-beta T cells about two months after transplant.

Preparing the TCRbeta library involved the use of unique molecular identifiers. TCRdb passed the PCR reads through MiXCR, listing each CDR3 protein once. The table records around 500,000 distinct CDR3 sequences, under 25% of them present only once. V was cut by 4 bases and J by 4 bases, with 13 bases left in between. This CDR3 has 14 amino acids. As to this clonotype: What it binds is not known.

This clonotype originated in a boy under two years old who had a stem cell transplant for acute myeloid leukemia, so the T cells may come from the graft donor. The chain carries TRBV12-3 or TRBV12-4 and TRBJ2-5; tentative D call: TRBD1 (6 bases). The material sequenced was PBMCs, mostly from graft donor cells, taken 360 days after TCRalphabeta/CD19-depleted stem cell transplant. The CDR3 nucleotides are TGTGCCAGCAGTTCCCCGGACAGTTCAGAGACCCAGTACTTC. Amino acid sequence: CASSSPDSSETQYF.